This T cell receptor beta chain was profiled in a study of early T cells in non-severe SARS-CoV-2 infection. V lost 0 bases and J lost 2, with 6 bases in between. The CDR3 contains 13 residues. Germline V gives CDR1 DFQATT, CDR2 SNEGSKA (reference sequence). This clonotype was observed a handful of times. Each cDNA molecule carried a unique molecular identifier. TCRdb reprocessed the 5' RACE reads via MiXCR and lists one record per CDR3 protein. In the table there are 30,000 to 40,000 distinct CDR3 sequences, 5.4% of which are singletons. This TCR came from an adult who was a healthcare worker with PCR-confirmed SARS-CoV-2 infection or an uninfected control (not recorded which). This chain connects TRBV20-1 to TRBJ2-3; no clear D gene. The material sequenced was whole blood, taken at baseline. The CDR3 DNA sequence: TGCAGTGCTAGAGAACTACTCACAGATACGCAGTATTTT. Translated: CSARELLTDTQYF.